This is a list of T cell receptor beta chains from one sample in a study of shared clonotypes between healthy human individuals. TCRdb keeps only in-frame clones here, not all; method: immunoSEQ multiplex PCR. The repertoire holds 2 million to 3 million clones, with under 95% as singletons. Sequenced: naive CD4+ T cells from PBMCs. The receptors originated from a man between 18 and 35 years old in good health. Some clones in this sample may be carry-over from other donors' samples. The CDR3 runs from the conserved cysteine through the conserved F or W. The order of the fields is J gene, V gene, CDR3 protein.

J gene: TRBJ1-5; V gene: TRBV6-5; CDR3 protein: CASSSLGQKSNQPQHF
J gene: TRBJ1-1; V gene: TRBV27; CDR3 protein: CASRRGVNTEAFF
J gene: TRBJ1-4; V gene: TRBV19; CDR3 protein: CATNREFNEKLFF
J gene: TRBJ2-1; V gene: TRBV10-2; CDR3 protein: CASTLSSRASSYNEQFF
J gene: TRBJ2-3; V gene: TRBV9; CDR3 protein: CASATGPGTDTQYF
J gene: TRBJ2-5; V gene: TRBV19; CDR3 protein: CASSIVGATQYF
J gene: TRBJ2-7; V gene: TRBV2; CDR3 protein: CASSGTGTSGTGQYF
J gene: TRBJ2-1; V gene: TRBV5-1; CDR3 protein: CASSLSRGGRFPFF
J gene: TRBJ2-5; V gene: TRBV6-5; CDR3 protein: CASSSPGGDETQYF
J gene: TRBJ1-5; V gene: TRBV28; CDR3 protein: CASSLSGQVNQPQHF
J gene: TRBJ2-2; V gene: TRBV9; CDR3 protein: CASSVEVLAGVQTGELFF